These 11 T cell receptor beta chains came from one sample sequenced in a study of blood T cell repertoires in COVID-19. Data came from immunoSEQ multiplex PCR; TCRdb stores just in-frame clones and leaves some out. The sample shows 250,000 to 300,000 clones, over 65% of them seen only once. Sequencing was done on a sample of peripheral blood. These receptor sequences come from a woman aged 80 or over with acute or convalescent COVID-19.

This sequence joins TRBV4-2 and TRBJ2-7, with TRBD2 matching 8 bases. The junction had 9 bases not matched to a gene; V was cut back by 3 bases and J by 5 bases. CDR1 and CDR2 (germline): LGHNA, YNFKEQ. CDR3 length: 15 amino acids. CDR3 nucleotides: TGTGCCAGCAGCCACTCGACCGGGAGGGACCACGAGCAGTACTTC. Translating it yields CASSHSTGRDHEQYF.

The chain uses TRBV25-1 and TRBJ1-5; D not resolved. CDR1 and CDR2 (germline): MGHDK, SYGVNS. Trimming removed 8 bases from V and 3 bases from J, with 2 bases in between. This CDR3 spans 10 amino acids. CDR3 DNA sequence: TGTGCCAGCTACAATCAGCCCCAGCATTTT. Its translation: CASYNQPQHF.

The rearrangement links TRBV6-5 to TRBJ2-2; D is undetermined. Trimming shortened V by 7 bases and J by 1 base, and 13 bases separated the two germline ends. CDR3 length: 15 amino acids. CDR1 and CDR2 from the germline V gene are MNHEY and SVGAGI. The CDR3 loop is CASTPTRMNTGELFF. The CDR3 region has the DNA TGTGCCAGCACCCCAACCAGAATGAACACCGGGGAGCTGTTTTTT.

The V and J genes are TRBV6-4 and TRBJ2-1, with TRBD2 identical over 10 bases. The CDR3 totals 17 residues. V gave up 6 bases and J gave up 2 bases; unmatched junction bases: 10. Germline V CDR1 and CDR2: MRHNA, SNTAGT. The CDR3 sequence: CASSPRSSGGTYNEQFF. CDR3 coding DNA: TGTGCCAGCAGCCCTCGAAGTAGCGGGGGGACCTACAATGAGCAGTTCTTC.

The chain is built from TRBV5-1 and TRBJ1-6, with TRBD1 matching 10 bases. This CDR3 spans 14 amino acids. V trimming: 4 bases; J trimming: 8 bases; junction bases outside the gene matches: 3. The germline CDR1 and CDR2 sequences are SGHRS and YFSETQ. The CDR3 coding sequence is TGCGCCAGCAGCCTAGGACAGGGGGATTCACCCCTCCACTTT. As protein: CASSLGQGDSPLHF.

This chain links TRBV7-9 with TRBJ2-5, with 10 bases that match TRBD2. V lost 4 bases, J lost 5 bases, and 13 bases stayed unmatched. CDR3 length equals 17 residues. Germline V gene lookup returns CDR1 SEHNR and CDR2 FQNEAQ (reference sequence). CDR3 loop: CASSSPPAAGGQETQYF. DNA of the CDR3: TGTGCCAGCAGCTCCCCCCCCGCAGCGGGAGGGCAGGAGACCCAGTACTTC.

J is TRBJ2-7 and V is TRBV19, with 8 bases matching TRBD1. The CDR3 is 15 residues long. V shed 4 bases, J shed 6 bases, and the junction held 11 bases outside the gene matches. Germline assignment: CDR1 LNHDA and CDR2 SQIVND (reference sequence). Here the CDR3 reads CASSTTGGLALEQYF. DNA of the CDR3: TGTGCCAGTAGTACCACAGGGGGTTTGGCGCTCGAGCAGTACTTC.

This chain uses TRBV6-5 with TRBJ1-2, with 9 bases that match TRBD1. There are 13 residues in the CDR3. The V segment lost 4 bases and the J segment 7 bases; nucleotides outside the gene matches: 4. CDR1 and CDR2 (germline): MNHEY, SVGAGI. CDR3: CASSSTGGFGYTF. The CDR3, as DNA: TGTGCCAGCAGTTCAACAGGGGGCTTTGGCTACACCTTC.

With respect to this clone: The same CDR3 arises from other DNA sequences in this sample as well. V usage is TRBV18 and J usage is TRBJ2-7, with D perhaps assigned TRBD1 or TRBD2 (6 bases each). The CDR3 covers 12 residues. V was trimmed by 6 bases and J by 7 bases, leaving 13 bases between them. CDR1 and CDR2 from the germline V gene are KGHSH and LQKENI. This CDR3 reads CASSPGAGEQYF. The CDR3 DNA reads TGTGCCAGCTCGCCAGGGGCGGGGGAGCAGTACTTC.

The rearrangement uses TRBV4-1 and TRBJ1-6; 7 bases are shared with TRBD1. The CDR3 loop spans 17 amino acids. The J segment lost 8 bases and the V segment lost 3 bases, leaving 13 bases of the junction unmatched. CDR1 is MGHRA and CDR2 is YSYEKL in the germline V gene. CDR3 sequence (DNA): TGCGCCAGCAGCCATCTACCCACAGGGGTGGATTATTCACCCCTCCACTTT. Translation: CASSHLPTGVDYSPLHF.

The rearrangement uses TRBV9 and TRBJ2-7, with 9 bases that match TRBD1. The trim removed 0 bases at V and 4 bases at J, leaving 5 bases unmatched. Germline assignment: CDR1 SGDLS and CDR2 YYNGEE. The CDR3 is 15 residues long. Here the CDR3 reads CASSVEQGAGYEQYF. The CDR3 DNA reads TGTGCCAGCAGCGTAGAACAGGGGGCGGGGTACGAGCAGTACTTC.